The 31 T cell receptor beta chains below come from one sample, sequenced in a study of molecular identifiers for immune sequencing clone quantification. TCRdb fed the PCR reads into MiXCR, producing one record per CDR3 protein. Among approximately 320,000 distinct CDR3 sequences listed, 24% were seen once. The specimen sequenced was naive CD8+ T cells from blood, with Jurkat cell RNA spiked in. The subset was: FACS-sorted CD8+CD4-CCR7+CD45RA+ naive T cells. Receptors originate from a human donor in good health. Some libraries in this study had Jurkat cell RNA spiked in.

This clonotype was detected many times. The chain employs TRBV4-3 and TRBJ2-1; D not certain. Germline V lookup: CDR1 LGHNA, CDR2 YSLEER. This CDR3 spans 14 amino acids. The V and J ends lost 1 base and 9 bases respectively, with 13 bases between them. The CDR3 reads CASSQGASFVEQFF. CDR3 DNA sequence: TGCGCCAGCAGCCAAGGGGCCTCCTTTGTTGAGCAGTTCTTC.

V is TRBV6-2 or TRBV6-3 and J is TRBJ2-7; D unresolved. Germline V lookup: CDR1 MNHEY, CDR2 SVGEGT. CDR3 length equals 13 residues. V lost 7 bases, J lost 5 bases, and 15 bases lay in between. The CDR3 DNA reads as TGTGCCAGCAACCGAAAGGGTTTCGACGAGCAGTACTTC. Protein: CASNRKGFDEQYF.

The chain uses TRBV7-6 and TRBJ2-1; D may be TRBD2 (6 bases). CDR1 SGHVS and CDR2 FNYEAQ come from the germline V gene. This CDR3 has 16 residues. V was trimmed by 5 bases and J by 8 bases, leaving 22 bases between them. The CDR3 nucleotides are TGTGCCAGCAGCACCCTATCCGGGACTGCCGTATATGAGCAGTTCTTC. Translation: CASSTLSGTAVYEQFF.

This clonotype was recorded a few times. J is TRBJ2-5 and V is TRBV25-1, with 7 bases that match TRBD1. J lost 3 bases, V lost 2 bases, and 6 bases had no gene match. Germline CDR1 MGHDK, CDR2 SYGVNS. This CDR3 has 15 residues. DNA for the CDR3: TGTGCCAGCAGTGAAAGTATGGGGACAGAAGAGACCCAGTACTTC. Protein sequence: CASSESMGTEETQYF.

For this clonotype: Just one base apart from a much larger clone, this may be a read error. The chain couples TRBV5-4 to TRBJ2-2; D gene uncertain. Germline CDR1 reads SGHNT; CDR2 reads YYREEE (reference sequence). Trimming shortened V by 5 bases and J by 7 bases, and 18 bases separated the two germline ends. The CDR3 has 15 residues. The CDR3 loop reads CASSRQDGVGGELFF. The DNA for the CDR3 is TGTGCCAGCAGTCGGCAGGATGGAGTAGGCGGGGAGCTGTTTTTT.

For this clonotype: Just one base apart from a much larger clone, this may be a read error. The CDR3 ends on some other residue instead of the conserved phenylalanine or tryptophan, so this is likely a read error. The chain has TRBV12-3 or TRBV12-4 and TRBJ1-2, with 7 bases matching TRBD1. The CDR3 is 15 residues long. Trimming at V came to 6 bases and at J to 6 bases, leaving 13 bases not matched to a gene. The CDR3 DNA is TGTGCCAGCAGCCAAACCCTTACGACAGGGAATGGCTACACCGTC. It codes for CASSQTLTTGNGYTV.

The chain combines TRBV6-1 with TRBJ2-7, with D perhaps matching TRBD1 (6 bases). The V and J ends lost 5 bases and 3 bases respectively, with 14 bases between them. Germline CDR1 and CDR2: MNHNS and SASEGT. The CDR3 is made up of 14 amino acids. This CDR3 is CASSTLQGFYEQYF. In nucleotides, the CDR3 is TGTGCCAGCAGTACCTTACAGGGCTTCTACGAGCAGTACTTC.

This clonotype showed up just a few times. This chain connects TRBV7-6 to TRBJ2-3; a weak D match, TRBD1 (7 bases). This CDR3 has 14 amino acids. V lost 1 base and J lost 6, with 11 bases in between. The germline V gene encodes CDR1 SGHVS and CDR2 FNYEAQ. Here the CDR3 reads CASSLGQGGDTQYF. In DNA, the CDR3 is TGTGCCAGCAGCTTAGGTCAGGGGGGTGATACGCAGTATTTT.

This chain connects TRBV27 to TRBJ2-2; tentative D call: TRBD2 (5 bases). The CDR3 runs 13 residues. The V end was cut by 3 bases, the J end by 6 bases, with 8 bases between. Germline V gene data show CDR1 as MNHEY and CDR2 as SMNVEV (reference sequence). The DNA of the CDR3 is TGTGCCAGCAGTTTTTCGGGGTCCGGGGAGCTGTTTTTT. Translating it yields CASSFSGSGELFF.

The chain uses TRBV6-2 or TRBV6-3 and TRBJ2-2; tentatively, D is TRBD2 (6 bases). Per germline, CDR1 MNHEY and CDR2 SVGEGT. V gave up 4 bases and J gave up 6 bases, with 15 bases separating them. The CDR3 is made up of 15 amino acids. The CDR3 DNA reads as TGTGCCAGCAGTTGGGTAGCCGGGAGTTCCGGGGAGCTGTTTTTT. It specifies CASSWVAGSSGELFF.

In regard to this clonotype: One junction end does not reproduce the germline sequence, and a read error may be involved. The chain is built from TRBV6-2 or TRBV6-3 and TRBJ1-1; no definite D call. CDR1 is MNHEY and CDR2 is SVGEGT in the germline V gene. The CDR3 spans 14 residues. CDR3 region: CASSYSGSNTEALF. CDR3 nucleotides: TGTGCCAGCAGTTATTCCGGGAGCAACACTGAAGCTCTCTTT.

The genes are TRBV7-2 and TRBJ2-7; unclear D gene. This CDR3 region has 15 residues. Germline V CDR1 and CDR2: SGHTA, FQGNSA. Trimming took off 2 bases at V and 2 bases at J, with 13 bases between the two ends. The CDR3 sequence: CASSLTGSFAYEQYF. For the CDR3, the DNA is TGTGCCAGCAGCTTAACCGGGTCCTTTGCCTACGAGCAGTACTTC.

This clonotype came up many times. The chain carries TRBV20-1 and TRBJ2-7, with D perhaps matching TRBD1 or TRBD2 (5 bases each). The CDR3 contains 13 residues. The ends were cut back, 5 bases at V and 4 bases at J, with 15 bases in the middle. Germline V gene sequence: CDR1 DFQATT, CDR2 SNEGSKA (reference sequence). The CDR3 sequence: CSAVRDQLYEQYF. The CDR3 bases are TGCAGTGCTGTCCGGGACCAACTTTACGAGCAGTACTTC.

This clonotype was found a few times. This chain connects TRBV20-1 to TRBJ1-1, with D unclear. CDR1 and CDR2 from the germline V gene are DFQATT and SNEGSKA (reference sequence). V lost 0 bases and J lost 4, with 15 bases in between. The CDR3 is made up of 15 amino acids. The CDR3 sequence: CSARDWAQAGTEAFF. The CDR3 coding sequence is TGCAGTGCTAGAGATTGGGCGCAGGCTGGCACTGAAGCTTTCTTT.

In this sample, this clonotype turned up many times. This rearrangement joins TRBV19 to TRBJ2-2; no clear D. The CDR3 is made up of 12 amino acids. Germline values: CDR1 LNHDA, CDR2 SQIVND (reference sequence). Between the trimmed V and J ends, which lost 7 bases and 5 bases, there was a span of 8 bases. The CDR3 sequence: CASIFETGELFF. CDR3 DNA: TGTGCCAGTATCTTCGAGACCGGGGAGCTGTTTTTT.

This clonotype has only a few counts. The gene calls are TRBV3-1 and TRBJ2-5, with a possible D match to TRBD2 (5 bases). Germline V gives CDR1 LGHDT, CDR2 YNNKEL (reference sequence). Trimming cost V 4 bases and J 4 bases, with 13 bases left between them. The CDR3 totals 14 residues. The CDR3 spells CASSPRGFRETQYF. CDR3 DNA: TGTGCCAGCAGCCCCAGAGGGTTTAGAGAGACCCAGTACTTC.

V is TRBV6-2 or TRBV6-3 and J is TRBJ2-1; no clear D. This CDR3 spans 14 amino acids. CDR1 MNHEY and CDR2 SVGEGT come from the germline V gene. Between the trimmed V and J ends, which lost 4 bases and 2 bases, there was a span of 9 bases. The CDR3, as DNA: TGTGCCAGCAGTTTCGGGCCCGCCTACAATGAGCAGTTCTTC. This encodes CASSFGPAYNEQFF.

This sequence joins TRBV20-1 and TRBJ2-7, with a tentative D call TRBD2 (6 bases). The CDR3 totals 12 residues. The V end was cut by 3 bases, the J end by 3 bases, with 9 bases between. In germline, CDR1 is DFQATT, CDR2 SNEGSKA (reference sequence). The CDR3: CSAREGGYEQYF. The CDR3 coding sequence is TGCAGTGCTAGGGAGGGAGGCTACGAGCAGTACTTC.

This clonotype came up many times. J is TRBJ1-2 and V is TRBV2, with D possibly TRBD1 on 5 matching bases. Germline CDR1 is SNHLY and CDR2 is FYNNEI. V was trimmed by 1 base and J by 3 bases, leaving 15 bases between them. The CDR3 contains 16 residues. DNA for the CDR3: TGTGCCAGCAGTGAAGTGGAGGGGCAGAACCACTATGGCTACACCTTC. Translation: CASSEVEGQNHYGYTF. Using reference TRBV2 and TRBJ1-2 for the parts outside the CDR3, the full variable domain is EPEVTQTPSHQVTQMGQEVILRCVPISNHLYFYWYRQILGQKVEFLVSFYNNEISEKSEIFDDQFSVERPDGSNFTLKIRSTKLEDSAMYFCASSEVEGQNHYGYTFGSGTRLTVV.

About this clonotype: This sequence may be a read error, since a much larger clone differs from it by one base. The chain has TRBV20-1 and TRBJ1-1; 7 nucleotides line up with TRBD1. The germline V gene encodes CDR1 DFQATT and CDR2 SNEGSKA (reference sequence). CDR3 length: 15 residues. The CDR3 nucleotides are TGCAGTGCTAGCTCTTCCAGGGGACAGAACACTGCAGCTTTCTTT. It translates to CSASSSRGQNTAAFF.

This clonotype was seen a handful of times. The genes are TRBV27 and TRBJ1-1; D is possibly TRBD1 (6 bases). Trimming removed 4 bases at V and 1 base at J, with 10 bases between. The CDR3 is made up of 14 amino acids. CDR1 and CDR2 from the germline V gene are MNHEY and SMNVEV (reference sequence). Here the CDR3 reads CASSSWDKNTEAFF. The CDR3 nucleotides read TGTGCCAGCAGTTCGTGGGACAAGAACACTGAAGCTTTCTTT.

The chain combines TRBV7-9 with TRBJ1-5; D not resolved. The ends were cut back, 5 bases at V and 5 bases at J, with 10 bases in the middle. Per the germline V gene, CDR1 is SEHNR and CDR2 is FQNEAQ (reference sequence). CDR3 length: 13 amino acids. The CDR3 here is CASSPDGYQPQHF. In DNA form, the CDR3 reads TGTGCCAGCAGCCCGGACGGTTATCAGCCCCAGCATTTT. Filled out from reference TRBV7-9 and TRBJ1-5, the complete variable domain reads DTGVSQNPRHKITKRGQNVTFRCDPISEHNRLYWYRQTLGQGPEFLTYFQNEAQLEKSRLLSDRFSAERPKGSFSTLEIQRTEQGDSAMYLCASSPDGYQPQHFGDGTRLSIL.

Remarks on this clonotype: This may stem from a read error, because a much larger clone lies one nucleotide away. J is TRBJ2-1 and V is TRBV27; the D gene is possibly TRBD2 (6 bases). The CDR3 has 14 residues. V gave up 3 bases and J gave up 5 bases, with 11 bases separating them. CDR1 MNHEY and CDR2 SMNVEV come from the germline V gene (reference sequence). The CDR3 region has the DNA TGTGCCAGCAGTTTCAGCGGGTCCAACAATGAGCAGTTCTTC. Translated: CASSFSGSNNEQFF.

The table lists this clonotype with a few counts. The chain is built from TRBV11-3 and TRBJ2-5; 12 bases fit TRBD2. Germline V CDR1 and CDR2: SGHNT, YENEEA. With 4 bases clipped from V and 4 bases from J, the junction kept 7 bases outside the gene matches. The CDR3 is 16 residues long. CDR3 coding DNA: TGTGCCAGCAGCTCAGGGACTAGCGGGCCAGTAGAGACCCAGTACTTC. It codes for CASSSGTSGPVETQYF.

This clonotype was observed once. A much larger clone is a single base away; this may be a read error. The chain employs TRBV12-5 and TRBJ2-7, with D possibly being TRBD1 (6 bases). Germline V gene sequence: CDR1 LGHNT, CDR2 FRNRAP. With 7 bases removed from V and 5 bases from J, the gap between germline ends came to 18 bases. This CDR3 region has 14 residues. The CDR3 region is CASAPDSYPNEQYF. For the CDR3, the DNA is TGTGCTAGTGCCCCGGACAGTTACCCGAACGAGCAGTACTTC.

To note about this clonotype: A junction end diverges from the germline sequence, so it may reflect a read error. The V call is TRBV28, the J call TRBJ2-2; D tentatively reads TRBD1 or TRBD2 (5 bases each). The CDR3 consists of 17 residues. Per germline, CDR1 MDHEN and CDR2 SYDVKM. The CDR3 DNA reads TGTGCCAGCAGTTCAGAGGGGTATAGTACGAACACCGGGGAGCAGTTTTTT. Translated: CASSSEGYSTNTGEQFF.

The V gene is TRBV24-1, the J gene TRBJ2-3; the D call may be TRBD1 or TRBD2 (5 bases each). Germline CDR1 and CDR2: KGHDR and SFDVKD. V was clipped by 4 bases and J by 0 bases, with 10 bases between them. The CDR3 has 15 amino acids. This CDR3 reads CATSDPGTSTDTQYF. The CDR3 nucleotides read TGTGCCACCAGTGACCCTGGGACCAGCACAGATACGCAGTATTTT.

The V call is TRBV20-1, the J call TRBJ2-7; 8 bases agree with TRBD2. V lost 4 bases and J lost 0; bases outside the gene matches: 2. Germline-derived CDR1 and CDR2 are DFQATT and SNEGSKA (reference sequence). The CDR3 runs 13 residues. The CDR3 here is CSATGTSSYEQYF. As DNA, the CDR3 is TGCAGTGCTACCGGGACTAGCTCCTACGAGCAGTACTTC.

This clonotype was recorded at least ten times. This rearrangement joins TRBV4-1 to TRBJ1-1; D gene unclear. Deletions cut 0 bases from V and 1 base from J, with 9 bases between. This CDR3 spans 15 amino acids. Germline CDR1 and CDR2: MGHRA and YSYEKL. CDR3 nucleotide sequence: TGCGCCAGCAGCCAAGACTGGCGGACGAACACTGAAGCTTTCTTT. It yields the protein CASSQDWRTNTEAFF.

This clonotype was seen many times. The chain uses TRBV7-9 and TRBJ2-4; D not resolved. This CDR3 contains 12 residues. The germline gives CDR1 SEHNR, CDR2 FQNEAQ (reference sequence). V was trimmed by 4 bases and J by 2 bases, leaving 3 bases between them. The CDR3 here is CASSSPKNIQYF. The DNA of the CDR3 is TGTGCCAGCAGCTCCCCCAAAAACATTCAGTACTTC.

On this clonotype: A much larger clone differs by one base, so this may be a read error. The V and J genes are TRBV7-2 and TRBJ2-3, with D maybe TRBD1 (5 bases). V dropped 5 bases and J dropped 2 bases, with 14 bases sitting between them. CDR3 size: 15 residues. Germline CDR1 SGHTA, CDR2 FQGNSA. The chain's CDR3 is CTSSPGAGYTDTQYF. Written as DNA, the CDR3 is TGTACCAGCAGCCCGGGCGCAGGGTACACAGATACGCAGTATTTT.